These 23 T cell receptor beta chains originate from one sample sequenced in a study of OX40 agonist ivuxolimab in advanced cancers. Generated by immunoSEQ multiplex PCR, the TCRdb table keeps only in-frame clones and is missing some. The sample carries more than 55,000 clones, 79% recorded once. The sample here was CD4+ or CD8+ T cells sorted from blood, taken in a trial of the OX40 agonist ivuxolimab. These TCRs come from an adult with an advanced solid tumor such as melanoma, head and neck, liver or kidney cancer.

The chain recombines TRBV4-3 with TRBJ2-3; 7 bases align to TRBD2. Looked up from germline, CDR1 is LGHNA and CDR2 is YSLEER. The CDR3 consists of 16 residues. The junction had 11 bases not matched to a gene; V was cut back by 3 bases and J by 5 bases. The CDR3 sequence is CASSHIAGSLKDTQYF. CDR3 nucleotides: TGCGCCAGCAGCCATATAGCGGGTAGCCTGAAAGATACGCAGTATTTT.

V and J are TRBV29-1 and TRBJ1-1; D uncertain. The CDR3 is 12 residues long. V was pared by 7 bases and J by 2 bases, with 11 bases between. Germline CDR1 and CDR2: SQVTM and ANQGSEA. This CDR3 reads CSAMWANTEAFF. CDR3 DNA: TGCAGCGCCATGTGGGCCAACACTGAAGCTTTCTTT.

The sample holds one count of this clone. This chain uses TRBV2 with TRBJ2-3, with 9 nucleotides matching TRBD2. There are 15 residues in the CDR3. Trimming at V came to 4 bases and at J to 4 bases, leaving 6 bases not matched to a gene. Looked up from germline, CDR1 is SNHLY and CDR2 is FYNNEI. CDR3 amino acids: CASSVPSGTADTQYF. CDR3 nucleotides: TGTGCCAGCAGTGTTCCTAGCGGGACTGCAGATACGCAGTATTTT.

V gene TRBV11-2 combines with J gene TRBJ2-3, with 8 bases fitting TRBD1. This CDR3 region has 16 residues. Trimming took 4 bases from V and 1 from J; bases not matched to a gene: 7. Germline V gene lookup returns CDR1 SGHAT and CDR2 FQNNGV. The CDR3 loop reads CASSSQRGQGTDTQYF. CDR3 sequence (DNA): TGTGCCAGCAGCTCGCAGAGGGGACAGGGCACAGATACGCAGTATTTT.

The chain recombines TRBV5-4 with TRBJ1-1; 7 bases match TRBD1. The CDR3 has 13 amino acids. Germline CDR1 SGHNT, CDR2 YYREEE (reference sequence). With 1 base clipped from V and 5 bases from J, the junction kept 2 bases outside the gene matches. CDR3 sequence: CASSLQGVTEAFF. CDR3 DNA: TGTGCCAGCAGCTTGCAGGGGGTGACTGAAGCTTTCTTT.

V is TRBV19 and J is TRBJ1-3; maybe TRBD1 (6 bases). The CDR3 totals 16 residues. V was pared by 0 bases and J by 4 bases, with 13 bases between. The germline V gene encodes CDR1 LNHDA and CDR2 SQIVND (reference sequence). The CDR3 nucleotides are TGTGCCAGTAGTATAGACGCCAGGGGCTACGGAAACACCATATATTTT. It yields the protein CASSIDARGYGNTIYF. The variable domain in full, with the rest retrieved from reference TRBV19 and TRBJ1-3, is DGGITQSPKYLFRKEGQNVTLSCEQNLNHDAMYWYRQDPGQGLRLIYYSQIVNDFQKGDIAEGYSVSREKKESFPLTVTSAQKNPTAFYLCASSIDARGYGNTIYFGEGSWLTVV.

The CDR3 DNA is TGTGCCAGCAGCTTAACGGGGGGGCACGAGCAGTACTTC. It encodes CASSLTGGHEQYF. The chain employs TRBV11-1 and TRBJ2-7; 8 bases match TRBD2. Germline V gene data show CDR1 as SGHAT and CDR2 as FQDESV (reference sequence). V dropped 2 bases and J dropped 5; count of bases not matched to a gene: 2. The CDR3 covers 13 residues.

In this sample, this clone turned up once. J is TRBJ1-6 and V is TRBV10-3; TRBD1 aligns across 7 bases. The ends lost 6 bases at V and 5 bases at J; junction bases unmatched: 4. The V gene's germline CDR1 is ENHRY and CDR2 SYGVKD. This CDR3 has 14 amino acids. CDR3 amino acids: CAIRGTENNSPLHF. The CDR3 nucleotides are TGTGCCATCAGGGGGACAGAAAATAATTCACCCCTCCACTTT.

The chain uses TRBV10-3 and TRBJ2-1, with TRBD2 identical over 14 bases. Germline V CDR1 and CDR2: ENHRY, SYGVKD. The CDR3 consists of 18 residues. Trimming at V came to 10 bases and at J to 0 bases, leaving 11 bases not matched to a gene. CDR3 DNA: TGTGCCACAGAAGGGACTAGCGGGGGCCAGAGCTCCTACAATGAGCAGTTCTTC. Translated: CATEGTSGGQSSYNEQFF.

This clone was found a few times. This CDR3 is CASSEWSSNLYGYTF. Written as DNA, the CDR3 is TGTGCCAGCAGTGAATGGAGCAGCAACCTCTATGGCTACACCTTC. J is TRBJ1-2 and V is TRBV6-1, with D unclear. The CDR3 sequence is 15 residues long. Germline V gene lookup returns CDR1 MNHNS and CDR2 SASEGT. V lost 2 bases to trimming and J lost 4 bases, with 14 bases between them.

The rearrangement links TRBV5-6 to TRBJ1-1; D remains unclear. The CDR3 runs to 12 residues. Germline V gene lookup returns CDR1 SGHDT and CDR2 YYEEEE. V dropped 2 bases and J dropped 8 bases, with 10 bases sitting between them. In DNA, the CDR3 is TGTGCCAGCAGCTTTCAAAAGGGAGAAGCTTTCTTT. Translating it yields CASSFQKGEAFF.

The chain uses TRBV28 and TRBJ1-2; TRBD1 agrees at 9 bases. V shed 2 bases and J 4 bases; nucleotides not matched to a gene: 14. The CDR3 is made up of 18 amino acids. From germline, CDR1 is MDHEN and CDR2 SYDVKM. This chain's CDR3 is CASSLASLGQGKGYGYTF. Here the CDR3 DNA reads TGTGCCAGCAGTTTAGCTAGTCTGGGACAGGGAAAGGGCTATGGCTACACCTTC.

V and J are TRBV6-6 and TRBJ2-7; 9 positions match TRBD1. In germline, CDR1 is MNHNY, CDR2 SVGAGI (reference sequence). Germline trimming cut 7 bases from V and 2 bases from J; bases unmatched to any gene: 6. CDR3 length: 14 residues. CDR3 coding DNA: TGTGCCAGCACCCACAGGGGGCGGCCCTACGAGCAGTACTTC. Its protein is CASTHRGRPYEQYF.

This clone was detected many times. The chain uses TRBV7-3 and TRBJ2-2; the D is unclear. The CDR3 runs to 14 residues. The V gene lost 3 bases and the J gene lost 3 bases, with 8 bases spanning the gap. The V gene's germline CDR1 is SGHTA and CDR2 FQGTGA. The CDR3 DNA reads TGTGCCAGCAGCTTGGATGGTCACACCGGGGAGCTGTTTTTT. Translated: CASSLDGHTGELFF.

The V gene is TRBV29-1, the J gene TRBJ2-7; 8 bases fit TRBD1. This CDR3 region has 14 residues. The J segment lost 3 bases and the V segment lost 1 base, leaving 5 bases of the junction unmatched. Germline CDR1 is SQVTM and CDR2 is ANQGSEA. CDR3 bases: TGCAGCGTTGAAGTTTCACAGGGGGACTACGAGCAGTACTTC. This codes for CSVEVSQGDYEQYF.

The gene calls are TRBV5-1 and TRBJ2-3; 11 nucleotides line up with TRBD2. This CDR3 is 16 amino acids long. The junction had 2 bases not matched to a gene; V was cut back by 1 base and J by 1 base. Looked up from germline, CDR1 is SGHRS and CDR2 is YFSETQ. The CDR3 sequence: CASSLTSGGRTDTQYF. The CDR3, as DNA: TGCGCCAGCAGCTTGACTAGCGGGGGCCGCACAGATACGCAGTATTTT. Looking up the rest from reference TRBV5-1 and TRBJ2-3 gives the full variable domain: KAGVTQTPRYLIKTRGQQVTLSCSPISGHRSVSWYQQTPGQGLQFLFEYFSETQRNKGNFPGRFSGRQFSNSRSEMNVSTLELGDSALYLCASSLTSGGRTDTQYFGPGTRLTVL.

The V call is TRBV29-1, the J call TRBJ1-1; 8 nucleotides match TRBD1. Germline CDR1 reads SQVTM; CDR2 reads ANQGSEA. CDR3 size: 11 residues. Trimming at V came to 5 bases and at J to 5 bases, leaving 1 base not matched to a gene. The CDR3 nucleotides read TGCAGCGTTCGACAGGGGACTGAAGCTTTCTTT. Amino acids: CSVRQGTEAFF.

J is TRBJ2-6 and V is TRBV19, with TRBD1 as a possible D gene (6 bases). The CDR3 has 16 residues. Germline CDR1 and CDR2: LNHDA and SQIVND (reference sequence). Trimming cost V 5 bases and J 8 bases, with 19 bases left between them. DNA of the CDR3: TGTGCCAGTAGTTTCTCAAGGACAGAGCCGTCCAACGTCCTGACTTTC. This codes for CASSFSRTEPSNVLTF.

The chain combines TRBV7-2 with TRBJ2-2; the D is unclear. Trimming shortened V by 0 bases and J by 7 bases, and 0 bases separated the two germline ends. This CDR3 comprises 11 residues. Germline lookup yields CDR1 SGHTA and CDR2 FQGNSA. CDR3 coding DNA: TGTGCCAGCAGCTTAGCCGGGGAGCTGTTTTTT. Its protein is CASSLAGELFF.

The count of this clone is one. The chain links TRBV7-9 to TRBJ2-1; no firm D call. The CDR3 spans 11 residues. With 3 bases removed from V and 5 bases from J, the gap between germline ends came to 2 bases. Germline V lookup: CDR1 SEHNR, CDR2 FQNEAQ (reference sequence). CDR3: CASSFDNEQFF. CDR3 sequence (DNA): TGTGCCAGCAGCTTCGACAATGAGCAGTTCTTC.

The chain recombines TRBV4-1 with TRBJ2-7, with TRBD1 matching 8 bases. The V and J ends lost 5 bases and 3 bases, in that order; junction bases with no gene match: 6. This CDR3 region has 14 residues. Per germline, CDR1 MGHRA and CDR2 YSYEKL. The CDR3 loop reads CASSFNTGGYEQYF. The CDR3, as DNA: TGCGCCAGCAGCTTCAACACAGGGGGCTACGAGCAGTACTTC.

The rearrangement links TRBV19 to TRBJ1-5, with a tentative D call TRBD1 (5 bases). This CDR3 is built from 15 residues. V was trimmed by 5 bases and J by 3 bases, leaving 14 bases between them. CDR1 and CDR2 (germline): LNHDA, SQIVND (reference sequence). CDR3 residues: CASSPGVGYNQPQHF. The CDR3 coding sequence is TGTGCCAGTAGTCCGGGGGTAGGGTACAATCAGCCCCAGCATTTT. The complete variable domain, with remaining parts taken from reference TRBV19 and TRBJ1-5, reads DGGITQSPKYLFRKEGQNVTLSCEQNLNHDAMYWYRQDPGQGLRLIYYSQIVNDFQKGDIAEGYSVSREKKESFPLTVTSAQKNPTAFYLCASSPGVGYNQPQHFGDGTRLSIL.

This clone appeared a single time. V gene TRBV11-2 combines with J gene TRBJ2-7; D tentatively fits TRBD1 or TRBD2 (6 bases each). The CDR3 contains 16 residues. CDR1 and CDR2 from the germline V gene are SGHAT and FQNNGV. Trimming stripped 1 base from V and 3 bases from J, with 16 bases between. The CDR3 nucleotides are TGTGCCAGCAGCTTAGGTTTGGGGGGCCAGAACTACGAGCAGTACTTC. Protein product: CASSLGLGGQNYEQYF. Full variable domain (missing parts from reference TRBV11-2 and TRBJ2-7): EAGVAQSPRYKIIEKRQSVAFWCNPISGHATLYWYQQILGQGPKLLIQFQNNGVVDDSQLPKDRFSAERLKGVDSTLKIQPAKLEDSAVYLCASSLGLGGQNYEQYFGPGTRLTVT.